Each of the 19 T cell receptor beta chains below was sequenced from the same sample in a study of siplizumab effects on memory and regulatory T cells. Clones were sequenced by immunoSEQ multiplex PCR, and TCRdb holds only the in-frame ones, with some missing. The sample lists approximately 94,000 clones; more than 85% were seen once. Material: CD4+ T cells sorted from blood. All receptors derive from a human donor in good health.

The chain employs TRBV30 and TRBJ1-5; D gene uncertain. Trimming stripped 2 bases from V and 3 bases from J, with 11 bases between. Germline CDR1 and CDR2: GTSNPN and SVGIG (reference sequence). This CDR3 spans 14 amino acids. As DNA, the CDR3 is TGTGCCTGGAGTAGAGGAGCTAACAATCAGCCCCAGCATTTT. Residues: CAWSRGANNQPQHF.

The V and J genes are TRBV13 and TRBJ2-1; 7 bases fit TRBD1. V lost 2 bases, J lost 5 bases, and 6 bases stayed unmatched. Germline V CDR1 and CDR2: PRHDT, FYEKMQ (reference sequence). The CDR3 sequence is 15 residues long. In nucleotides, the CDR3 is TGTGCCAGCAGCTTAAGATGGGACAGCGACAATGAGCAGTTCTTC. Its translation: CASSLRWDSDNEQFF. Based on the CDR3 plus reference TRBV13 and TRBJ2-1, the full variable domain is AAGVIQSPRHLIKEKRETATLKCYPIPRHDTVYWYQQGPGQDPQFLISFYEKMQSDKGSIPDRFSAQQFSDYHSELNMSSLELGDSALYFCASSLRWDSDNEQFFGPGTRLTVL.

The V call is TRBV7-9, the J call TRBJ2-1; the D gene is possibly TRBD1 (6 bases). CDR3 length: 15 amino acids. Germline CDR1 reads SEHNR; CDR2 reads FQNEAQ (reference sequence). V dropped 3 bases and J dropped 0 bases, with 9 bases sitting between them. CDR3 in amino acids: CASSLIGGSYNEQFF. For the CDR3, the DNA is TGTGCCAGCAGCTTGATAGGGGGCTCCTACAATGAGCAGTTCTTC.

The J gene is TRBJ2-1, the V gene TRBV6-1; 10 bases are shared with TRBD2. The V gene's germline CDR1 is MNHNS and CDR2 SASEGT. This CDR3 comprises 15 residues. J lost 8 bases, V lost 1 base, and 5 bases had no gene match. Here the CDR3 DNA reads TGTGCCAGCAGTGAAGAGCGGGGGGGCTCCGATGAGCAGTTCTTC. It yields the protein CASSEERGGSDEQFF.

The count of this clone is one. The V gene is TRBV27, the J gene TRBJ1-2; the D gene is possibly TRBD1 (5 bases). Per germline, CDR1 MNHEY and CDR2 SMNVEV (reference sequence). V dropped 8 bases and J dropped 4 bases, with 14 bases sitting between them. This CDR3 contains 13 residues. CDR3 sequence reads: CASARGAGYGYTF. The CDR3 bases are TGTGCCAGCGCCCGGGGCGCCGGCTATGGCTACACCTTC.

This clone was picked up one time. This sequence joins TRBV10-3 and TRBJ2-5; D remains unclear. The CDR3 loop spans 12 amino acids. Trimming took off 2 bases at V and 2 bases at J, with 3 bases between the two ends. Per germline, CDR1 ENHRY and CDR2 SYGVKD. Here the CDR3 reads CAISEHQETQYF. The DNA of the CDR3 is TGTGCCATCAGTGAGCATCAAGAGACCCAGTACTTC.

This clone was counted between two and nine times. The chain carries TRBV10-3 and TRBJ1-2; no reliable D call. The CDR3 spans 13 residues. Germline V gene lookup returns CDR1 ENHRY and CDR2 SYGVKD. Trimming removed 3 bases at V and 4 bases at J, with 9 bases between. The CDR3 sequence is CAISDSVFYGYTF. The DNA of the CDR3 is TGTGCCATCAGTGACTCCGTGTTCTATGGCTACACCTTC.

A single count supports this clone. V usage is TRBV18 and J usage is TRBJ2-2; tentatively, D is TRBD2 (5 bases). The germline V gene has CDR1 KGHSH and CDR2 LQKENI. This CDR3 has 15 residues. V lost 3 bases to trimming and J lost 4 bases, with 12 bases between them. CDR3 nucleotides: TGTGCCAGCTCACCTATAGCGTCTCGCACCGGGGAGCTGTTTTTT. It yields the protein CASSPIASRTGELFF. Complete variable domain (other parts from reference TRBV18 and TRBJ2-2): NAGVMQNPRHLVRRRGQEARLRCSPMKGHSHVYWYRQLPEEGLKFMVYLQKENIIDESGMPKERFSAEFPKEGPSILRIQQVVRGDSAAYFCASSPIASRTGELFFGEGSRLTVL.

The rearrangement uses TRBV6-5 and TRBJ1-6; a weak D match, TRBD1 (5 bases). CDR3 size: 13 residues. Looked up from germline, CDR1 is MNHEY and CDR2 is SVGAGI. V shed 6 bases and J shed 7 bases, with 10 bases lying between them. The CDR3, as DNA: TGTGCCAGCAGCCAGGGACCCAATTCACCCCTCCACTTT. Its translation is CASSQGPNSPLHF.

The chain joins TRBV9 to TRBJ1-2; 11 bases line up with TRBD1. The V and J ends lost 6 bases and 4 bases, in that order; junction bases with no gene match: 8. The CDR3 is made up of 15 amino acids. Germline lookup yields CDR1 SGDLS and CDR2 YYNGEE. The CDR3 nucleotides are TGTGCCAGCACCAGTCCGGGACAGGGGGGCTATGGCTACACCTTC. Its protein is CASTSPGQGGYGYTF.

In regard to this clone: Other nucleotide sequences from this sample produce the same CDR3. The CDR3 nucleotides read TGTGCCAGCACCCGACCAGGGGGAATCAATTCACCCCTCCACTTT. Translation gives CASTRPGGINSPLHF. The chain couples TRBV28 to TRBJ1-6, with 7 bases lining up with TRBD1. The CDR3 consists of 15 residues. CDR1 and CDR2 from the germline V gene are MDHEN and SYDVKM. Trimming removed 7 bases from V and 7 bases from J; junction bases left unmatched: 10. The entire variable domain, with the rest obtained from reference TRBV28 and TRBJ1-6, is as follows: DVKVTQSSRYLVKRTGEKVFLECVQDMDHENMFWYRQDPGLGLRLIYFSYDVKMKEKGDIPEGYSVSREKKERFSLILESASTNQTSMYLCASTRPGGINSPLHFGNGTRLTVT.

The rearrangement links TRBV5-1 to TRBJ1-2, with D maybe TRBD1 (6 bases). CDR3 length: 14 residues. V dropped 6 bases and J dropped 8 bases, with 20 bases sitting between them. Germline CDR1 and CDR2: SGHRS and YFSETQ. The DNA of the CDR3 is TGCGCCAGCAAGCCTTCGACAGGATTGTGGGGCTACACCTTC. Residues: CASKPSTGLWGYTF.

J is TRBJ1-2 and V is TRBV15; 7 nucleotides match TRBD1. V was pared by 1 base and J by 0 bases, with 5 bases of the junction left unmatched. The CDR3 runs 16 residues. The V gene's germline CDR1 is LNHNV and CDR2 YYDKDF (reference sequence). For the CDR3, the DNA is TGTGCCACCAGCAGAGGAGGGACAGATACTAACTATGGCTACACCTTC. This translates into CATSRGGTDTNYGYTF.

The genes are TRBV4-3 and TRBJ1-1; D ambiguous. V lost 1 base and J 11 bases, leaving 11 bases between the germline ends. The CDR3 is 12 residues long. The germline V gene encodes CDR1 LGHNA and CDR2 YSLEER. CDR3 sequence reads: CASSQGVETAFF. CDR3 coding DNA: TGCGCCAGCAGCCAAGGAGTAGAGACGGCTTTCTTT.

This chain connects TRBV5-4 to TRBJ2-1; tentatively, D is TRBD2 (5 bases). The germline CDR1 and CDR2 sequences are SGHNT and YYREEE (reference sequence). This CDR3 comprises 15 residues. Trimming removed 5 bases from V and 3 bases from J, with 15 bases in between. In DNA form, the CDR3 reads TGTGCCAGCAGACTAGATGGACTGGGCTACAATGAGCAGTTCTTC. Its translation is CASRLDGLGYNEQFF.

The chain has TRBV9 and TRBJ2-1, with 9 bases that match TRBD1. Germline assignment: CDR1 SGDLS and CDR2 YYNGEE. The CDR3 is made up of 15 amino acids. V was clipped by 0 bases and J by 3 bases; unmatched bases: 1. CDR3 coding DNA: TGTGCCAGCAGCGTAGTGACAGGGGGCTACAATGAGCAGTTCTTC. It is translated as CASSVVTGGYNEQFF.

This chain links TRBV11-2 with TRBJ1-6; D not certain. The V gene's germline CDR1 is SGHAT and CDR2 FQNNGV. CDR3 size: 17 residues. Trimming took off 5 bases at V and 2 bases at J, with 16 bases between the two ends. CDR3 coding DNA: TGTGCCAGCAGCCCGGCTGATAGACCAGCCTATAATTCACCCCTCCACTTT. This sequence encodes CASSPADRPAYNSPLHF. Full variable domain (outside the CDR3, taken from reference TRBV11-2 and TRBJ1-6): EAGVAQSPRYKIIEKRQSVAFWCNPISGHATLYWYQQILGQGPKLLIQFQNNGVVDDSQLPKDRFSAERLKGVDSTLKIQPAKLEDSAVYLCASSPADRPAYNSPLHFGNGTRLTVT.

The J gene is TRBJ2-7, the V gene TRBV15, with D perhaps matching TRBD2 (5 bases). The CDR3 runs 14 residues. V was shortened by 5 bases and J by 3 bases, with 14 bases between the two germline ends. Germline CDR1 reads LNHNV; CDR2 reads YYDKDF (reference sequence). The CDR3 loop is CATSSPTRGYEQYF. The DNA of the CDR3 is TGTGCCACCAGCTCTCCCACCCGGGGCTACGAGCAGTACTTC.

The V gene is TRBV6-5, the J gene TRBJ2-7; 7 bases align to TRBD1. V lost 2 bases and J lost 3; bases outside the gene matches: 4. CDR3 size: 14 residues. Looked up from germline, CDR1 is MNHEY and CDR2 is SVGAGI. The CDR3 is CASSYGQGVYEQYF. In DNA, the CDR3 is TGTGCCAGCAGTTACGGTCAGGGGGTCTACGAGCAGTACTTC.